The entry that follows covers one T cell receptor beta chain sequence. Produced via immunoSEQ multiplex PCR; TCRdb's table is partial and in-frame only. The sample has 89,000 or so clones, around 85% seen once. These data originate in a study of blood T cell repertoires in COVID-19. Looking at the study overall: The United States, Italy and Spain were the sources of the acute and convalescent COVID-19 samples. T cells, B-cell-depleted T cells, or PBMCs supplied cDNA or gDNA.

Looked up from germline, CDR1 is LNHDA and CDR2 is SQIVND (reference sequence). This CDR3 spans 15 amino acids. Trimming stripped 8 bases from V and 3 bases from J, with 17 bases between. The sequenced material came from peripheral blood. The origin of this receptor is a human donor in a cohort sampled during active COVID-19. The V and J genes are TRBV19 and TRBJ2-1; TRBD2 might be the D (5 bases). The chain's CDR3 is CASALRGSVYNEQFF. CDR3 coding DNA: TGTGCCAGTGCCCTACGAGGGTCTGTCTACAATGAGCAGTTCTTC.